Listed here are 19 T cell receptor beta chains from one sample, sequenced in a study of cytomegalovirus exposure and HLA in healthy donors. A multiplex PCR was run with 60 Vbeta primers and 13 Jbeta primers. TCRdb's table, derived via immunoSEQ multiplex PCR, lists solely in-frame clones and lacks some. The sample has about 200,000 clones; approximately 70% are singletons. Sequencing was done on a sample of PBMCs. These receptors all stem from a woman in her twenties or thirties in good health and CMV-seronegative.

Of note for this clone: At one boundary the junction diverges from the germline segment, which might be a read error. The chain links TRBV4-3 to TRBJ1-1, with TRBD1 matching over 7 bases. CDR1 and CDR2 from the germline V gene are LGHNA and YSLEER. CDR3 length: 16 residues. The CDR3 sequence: CASTQRYRGLNTEAFF. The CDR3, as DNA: TGCGCCAGCACCCAAAGGTACAGGGGTTTGAACACTGAAGCTTTCTTT.

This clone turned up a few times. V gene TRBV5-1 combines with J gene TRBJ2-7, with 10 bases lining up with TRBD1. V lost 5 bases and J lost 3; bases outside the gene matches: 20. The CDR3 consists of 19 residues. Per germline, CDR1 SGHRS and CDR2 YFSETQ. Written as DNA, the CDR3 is TGCGCCAGCAGAAAAACGACAGGGGGCGCAGGTTTGGGAGTCTACGAGCAGTACTTC. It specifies CASRKTTGGAGLGVYEQYF.

The CDR3 coding sequence is TGTGCTAGTGGTTTGGGGGGACTAGCGGGGACAGCTAGCACAGATACGCAGTATTTT. As protein: CASGLGGLAGTASTDTQYF. This sequence joins TRBV12-5 and TRBJ2-3; TRBD2 aligns across 13 bases. From germline, CDR1 is LGHNT and CDR2 FRNRAP. The CDR3 is 19 residues long. J lost 0 bases, V lost 1 base, and 7 bases had no gene match.

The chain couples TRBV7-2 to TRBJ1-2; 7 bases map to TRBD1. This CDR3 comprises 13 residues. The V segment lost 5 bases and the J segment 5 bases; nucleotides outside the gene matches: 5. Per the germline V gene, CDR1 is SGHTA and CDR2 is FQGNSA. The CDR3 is CASSPRDRYGYTF. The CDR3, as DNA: TGTGCCAGCAGCCCCCGGGACAGATATGGCTACACCTTC. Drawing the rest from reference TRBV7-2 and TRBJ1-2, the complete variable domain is GAGVSQSPSNKVTEKGKDVELRCDPISGHTALYWYRQSLGQGLEFLIYFQGNSAPDKSGLPSDRFSAERTGGSVSTLTIQRTQQEDSAVYLCASSPRDRYGYTFGSGTRLTVV.

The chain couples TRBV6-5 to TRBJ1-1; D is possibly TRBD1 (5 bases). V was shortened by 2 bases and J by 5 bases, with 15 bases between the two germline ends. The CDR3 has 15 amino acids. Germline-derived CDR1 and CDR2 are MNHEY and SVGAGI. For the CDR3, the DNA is TGTGCCAGCAGTTACCATGGACAATTGGGAACTGAAGCTTTCTTT. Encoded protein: CASSYHGQLGTEAFF.

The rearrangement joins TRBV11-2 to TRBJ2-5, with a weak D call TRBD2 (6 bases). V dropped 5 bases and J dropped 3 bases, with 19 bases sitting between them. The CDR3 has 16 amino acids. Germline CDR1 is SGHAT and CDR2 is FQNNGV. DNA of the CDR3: TGTGCCAGCAGCCGTCACCCCGGGACTGTCAAAGAGACCCAGTACTTC. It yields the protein CASSRHPGTVKETQYF.

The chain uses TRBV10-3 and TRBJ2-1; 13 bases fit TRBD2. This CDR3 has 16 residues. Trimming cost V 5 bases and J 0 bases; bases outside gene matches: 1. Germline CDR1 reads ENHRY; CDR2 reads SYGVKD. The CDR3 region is CAISRTSGSSYNEQFF. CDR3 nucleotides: TGTGCCATCAGTCGGACTAGCGGGAGCTCCTACAATGAGCAGTTCTTC.

The DNA of the CDR3 is TGTGCCAGCAGTCAGGGCTTCGATTACAATGAGCAGTTCTTC. Translating it yields CASSQGFDYNEQFF. The chain employs TRBV6-4 and TRBJ2-1, with a weak D call TRBD1 (5 bases). Germline CDR1 MRHNA, CDR2 SNTAGT. The CDR3 length is 14 residues. V was cut by 5 bases and J by 4 bases, with 12 bases left in between.

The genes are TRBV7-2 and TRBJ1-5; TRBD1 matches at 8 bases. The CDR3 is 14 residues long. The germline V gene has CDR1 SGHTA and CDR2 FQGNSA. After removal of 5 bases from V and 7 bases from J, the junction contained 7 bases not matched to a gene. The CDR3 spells CASSGRTGNQPQHF. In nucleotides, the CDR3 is TGTGCCAGCAGCGGCAGGACAGGGAACCAGCCCCAGCATTTT.

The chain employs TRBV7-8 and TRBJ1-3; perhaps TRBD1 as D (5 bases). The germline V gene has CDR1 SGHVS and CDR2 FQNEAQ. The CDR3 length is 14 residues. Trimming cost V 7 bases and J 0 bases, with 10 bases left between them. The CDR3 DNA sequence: TGTGCCAGCACCCGGGGGGGCTCTGGAAACACCATATATTTT. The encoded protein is CASTRGGSGNTIYF. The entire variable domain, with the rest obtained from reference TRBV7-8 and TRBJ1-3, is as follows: GAGVSQSPRYKVAKRGQDVALRCDPISGHVSLFWYQQALGQGPEFLTYFQNEAQLDKSGLPSDRFFAERPEGSVSTLKIQRTQQEDSAVYLCASTRGGSGNTIYFGEGSWLTVV.

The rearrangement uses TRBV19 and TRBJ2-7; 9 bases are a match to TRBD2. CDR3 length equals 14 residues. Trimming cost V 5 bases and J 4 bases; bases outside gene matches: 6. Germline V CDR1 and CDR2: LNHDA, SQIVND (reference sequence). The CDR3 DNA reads TGTGCCAGTAGTTATAGCGGGAGTAGTTACGAGCAGTACTTC. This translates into CASSYSGSSYEQYF. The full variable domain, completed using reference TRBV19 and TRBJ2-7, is DGGITQSPKYLFRKEGQNVTLSCEQNLNHDAMYWYRQDPGQGLRLIYYSQIVNDFQKGDIAEGYSVSREKKESFPLTVTSAQKNPTAFYLCASSYSGSSYEQYFGPGTRLTVT.

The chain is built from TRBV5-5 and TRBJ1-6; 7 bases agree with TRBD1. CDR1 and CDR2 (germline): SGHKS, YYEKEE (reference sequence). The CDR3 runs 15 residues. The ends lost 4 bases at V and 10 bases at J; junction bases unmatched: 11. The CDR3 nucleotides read TGTGCCAGCAGCCCCGCGCAGGGGGTCATGTCACCCCTCCACTTT. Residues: CASSPAQGVMSPLHF.

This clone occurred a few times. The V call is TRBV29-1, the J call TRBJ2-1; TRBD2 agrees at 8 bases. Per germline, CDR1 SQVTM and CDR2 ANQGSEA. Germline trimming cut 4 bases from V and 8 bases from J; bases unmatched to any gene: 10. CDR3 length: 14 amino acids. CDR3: CSVVGRAVRDEQFF. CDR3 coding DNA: TGCAGCGTTGTCGGGAGGGCCGTGAGGGATGAGCAGTTCTTC.

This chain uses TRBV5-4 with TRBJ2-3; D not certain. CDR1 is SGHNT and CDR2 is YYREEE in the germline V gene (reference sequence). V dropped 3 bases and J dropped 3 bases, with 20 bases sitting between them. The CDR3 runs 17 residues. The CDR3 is CASSSATGTEMTDTQYF. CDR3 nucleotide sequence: TGTGCCAGCAGCTCAGCCACCGGAACGGAGATGACAGATACGCAGTATTTT.

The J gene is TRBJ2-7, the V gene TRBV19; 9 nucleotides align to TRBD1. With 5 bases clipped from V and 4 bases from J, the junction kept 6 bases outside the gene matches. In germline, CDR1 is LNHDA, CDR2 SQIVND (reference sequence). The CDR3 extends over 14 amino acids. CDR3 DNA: TGTGCCAGTAGTTCTCGACAGGGGGAGTACGAGCAGTACTTC. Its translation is CASSSRQGEYEQYF.

The CDR3 protein is CASRARGGWNTEAFF. As DNA, the CDR3 is TGTGCCAGCAGGGCCAGGGGTGGCTGGAACACTGAAGCTTTCTTT. V usage is TRBV2 and J usage is TRBJ1-1; maybe TRBD1 (6 bases). The CDR3 has 15 residues. Germline V gene lookup returns CDR1 SNHLY and CDR2 FYNNEI. V dropped 6 bases and J dropped 1 base, with 15 bases sitting between them.

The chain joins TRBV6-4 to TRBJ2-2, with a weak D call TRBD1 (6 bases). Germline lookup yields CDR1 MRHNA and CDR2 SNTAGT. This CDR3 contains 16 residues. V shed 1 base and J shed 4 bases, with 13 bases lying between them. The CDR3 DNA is TGTGCCAGCAGTGACTTTGCCAGGGGCGGCACCGGGGAGCTGTTTTTT. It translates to CASSDFARGGTGELFF.

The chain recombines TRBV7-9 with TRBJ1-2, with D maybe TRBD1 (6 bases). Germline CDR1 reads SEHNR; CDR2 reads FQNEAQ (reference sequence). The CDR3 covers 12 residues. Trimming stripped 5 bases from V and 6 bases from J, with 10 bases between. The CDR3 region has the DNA TGTGCCAGCAGCGGGGACACAAATGGCTACACCTTC. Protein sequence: CASSGDTNGYTF. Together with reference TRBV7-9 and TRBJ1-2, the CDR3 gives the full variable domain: DTGVSQNPRHKITKRGQNVTFRCDPISEHNRLYWYRQTLGQGPEFLTYFQNEAQLEKSRLLSDRFSAERPKGSFSTLEIQRTEQGDSAMYLCASSGDTNGYTFGSGTRLTVV.

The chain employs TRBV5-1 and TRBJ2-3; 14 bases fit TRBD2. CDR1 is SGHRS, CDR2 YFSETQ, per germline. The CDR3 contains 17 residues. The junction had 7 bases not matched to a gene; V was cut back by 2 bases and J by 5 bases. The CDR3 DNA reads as TGCGCCAGCAGCTTCGGCCGACTAGCGGGGGGGCGAGATACGCAGTATTTT. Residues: CASSFGRLAGGRDTQYF.